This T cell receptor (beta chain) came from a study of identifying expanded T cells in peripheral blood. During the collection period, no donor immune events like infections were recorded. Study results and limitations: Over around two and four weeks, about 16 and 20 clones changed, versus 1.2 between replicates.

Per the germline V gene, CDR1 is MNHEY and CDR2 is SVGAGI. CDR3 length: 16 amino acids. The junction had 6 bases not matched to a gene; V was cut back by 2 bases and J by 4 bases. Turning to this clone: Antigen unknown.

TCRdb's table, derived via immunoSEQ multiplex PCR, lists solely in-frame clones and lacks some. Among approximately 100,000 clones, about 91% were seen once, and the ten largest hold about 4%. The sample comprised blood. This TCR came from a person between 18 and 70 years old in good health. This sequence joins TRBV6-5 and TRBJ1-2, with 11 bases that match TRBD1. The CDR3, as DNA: TGTGCCAGCAGTTACGTGGGACAGGGGGAAGCCTATGGCTACACCTTC. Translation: CASSYVGQGEAYGYTF.